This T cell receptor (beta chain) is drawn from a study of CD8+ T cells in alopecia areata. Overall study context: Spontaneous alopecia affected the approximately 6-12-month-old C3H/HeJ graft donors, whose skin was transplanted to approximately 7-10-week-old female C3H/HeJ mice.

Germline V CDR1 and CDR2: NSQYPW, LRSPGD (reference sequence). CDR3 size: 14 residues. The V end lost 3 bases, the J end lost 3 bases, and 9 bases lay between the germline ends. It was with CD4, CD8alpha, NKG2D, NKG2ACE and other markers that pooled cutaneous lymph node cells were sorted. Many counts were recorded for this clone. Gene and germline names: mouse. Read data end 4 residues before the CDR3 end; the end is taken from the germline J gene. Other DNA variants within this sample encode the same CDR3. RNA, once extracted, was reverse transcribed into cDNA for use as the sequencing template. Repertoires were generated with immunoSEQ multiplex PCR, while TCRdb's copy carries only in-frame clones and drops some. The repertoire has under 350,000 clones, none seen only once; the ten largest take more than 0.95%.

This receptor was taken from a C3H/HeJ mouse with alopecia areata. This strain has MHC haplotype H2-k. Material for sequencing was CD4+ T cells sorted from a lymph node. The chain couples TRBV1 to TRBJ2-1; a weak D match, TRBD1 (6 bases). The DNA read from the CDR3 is TGCACCTGCAGTGCCGGGACAACCTATGCT. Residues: CTCSAGTTYA. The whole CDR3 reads CTCSAGTTYAEQFF. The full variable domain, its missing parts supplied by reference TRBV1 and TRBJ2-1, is VTLLEQNPRWRLVPRGQAVNLRCILKNSQYPWMSWYQQDLQKQLQWLFTLRSPGDKEVKSLPGADYLATRVTDTELRLQVANMSQGRTLYCTCSAGTTYAEQFFGPGTRLTVL.